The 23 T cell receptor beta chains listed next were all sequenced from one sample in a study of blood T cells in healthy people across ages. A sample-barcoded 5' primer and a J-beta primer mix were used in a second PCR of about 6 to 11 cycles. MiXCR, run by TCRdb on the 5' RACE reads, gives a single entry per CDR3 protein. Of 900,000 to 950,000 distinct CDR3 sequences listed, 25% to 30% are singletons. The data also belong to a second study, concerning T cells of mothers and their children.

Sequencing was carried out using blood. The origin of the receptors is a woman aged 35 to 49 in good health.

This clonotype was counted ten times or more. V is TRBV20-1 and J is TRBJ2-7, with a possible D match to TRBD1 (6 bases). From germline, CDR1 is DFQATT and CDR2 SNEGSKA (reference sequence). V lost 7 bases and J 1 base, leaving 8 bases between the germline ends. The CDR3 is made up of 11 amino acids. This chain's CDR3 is CSGQGSYEQYF. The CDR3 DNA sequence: TGCAGTGGGCAGGGGTCCTACGAGCAGTACTTC.

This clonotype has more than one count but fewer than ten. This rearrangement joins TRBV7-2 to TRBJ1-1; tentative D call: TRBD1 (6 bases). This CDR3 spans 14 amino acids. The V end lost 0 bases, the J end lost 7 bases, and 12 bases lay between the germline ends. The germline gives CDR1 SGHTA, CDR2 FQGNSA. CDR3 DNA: TGTGCCAGCAGCTTAGCCCGGGGGGCTGGTGAAGCTTTCTTT. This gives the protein CASSLARGAGEAFF.

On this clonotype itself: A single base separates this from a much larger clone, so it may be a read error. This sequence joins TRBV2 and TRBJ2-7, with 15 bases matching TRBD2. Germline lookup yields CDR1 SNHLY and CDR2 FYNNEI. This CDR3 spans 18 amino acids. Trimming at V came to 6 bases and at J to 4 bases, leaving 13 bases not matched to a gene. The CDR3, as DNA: TGTGCCAGCAGGAAAACGCGGACTAGCGGGGGGGCCTGGTACGAGCAGTACTTC. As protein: CASRKTRTSGGAWYEQYF.

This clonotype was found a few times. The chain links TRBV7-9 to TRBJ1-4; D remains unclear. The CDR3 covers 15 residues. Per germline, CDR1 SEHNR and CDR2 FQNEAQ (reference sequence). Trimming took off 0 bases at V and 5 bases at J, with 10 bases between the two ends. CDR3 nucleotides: TGTGCCAGCAGCTTAGCCCGGGGATTAAATGAAAAACTGTTTTTT. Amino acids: CASSLARGLNEKLFF.

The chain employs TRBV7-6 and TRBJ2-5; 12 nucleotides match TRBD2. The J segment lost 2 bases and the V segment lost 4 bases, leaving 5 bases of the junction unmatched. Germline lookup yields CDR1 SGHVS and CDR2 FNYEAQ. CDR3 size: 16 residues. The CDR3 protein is CASSSPSGGAQETQYF. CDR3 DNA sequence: TGTGCCAGCAGCTCTCCTAGCGGGGGGGCTCAAGAGACCCAGTACTTC.

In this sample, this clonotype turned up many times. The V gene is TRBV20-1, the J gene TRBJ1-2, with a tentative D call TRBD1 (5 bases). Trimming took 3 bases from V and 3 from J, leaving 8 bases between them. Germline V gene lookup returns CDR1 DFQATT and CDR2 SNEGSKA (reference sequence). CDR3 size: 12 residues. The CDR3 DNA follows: TGCAGTGCTAGGGGCAGGGACTATGGCTACACCTTC. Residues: CSARGRDYGYTF.

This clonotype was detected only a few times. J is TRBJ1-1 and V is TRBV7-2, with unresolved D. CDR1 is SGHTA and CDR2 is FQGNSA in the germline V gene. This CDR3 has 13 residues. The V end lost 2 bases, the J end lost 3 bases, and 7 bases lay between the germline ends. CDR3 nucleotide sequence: TGTGCCAGCAGCTTAAAATGGGACACTGAAGCTTTCTTT. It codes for CASSLKWDTEAFF.

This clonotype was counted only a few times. This chain's CDR3 is CASSSTPPGQTNSPLHF. CDR3 coding DNA: TGTGCCAGCAGTTCAACCCCTCCGGGACAGACTAATTCACCCCTCCACTTT. The J gene is TRBJ1-6, the V gene TRBV6-5; 7 bases are shared with TRBD1. Per the germline V gene, CDR1 is MNHEY and CDR2 is SVGAGI. V trimming: 4 bases; J trimming: 6 bases; junction bases outside the gene matches: 12. The CDR3 is 17 residues long.

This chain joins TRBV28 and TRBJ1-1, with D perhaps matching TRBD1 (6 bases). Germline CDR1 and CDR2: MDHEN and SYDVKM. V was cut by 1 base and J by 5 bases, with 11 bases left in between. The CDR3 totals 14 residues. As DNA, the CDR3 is TGTGCCAGCAGTTTATCGGCAGGGGCGACTGAAGCTTTCTTT. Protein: CASSLSAGATEAFF.

The CDR3 DNA follows: TGCGCCAGCAGCCTTTACAGGGATAGCAATCAGCCCCAGCATTTT. The encoded protein is CASSLYRDSNQPQHF. J is TRBJ1-5 and V is TRBV4-3; tentatively, D is TRBD1 (6 bases). This CDR3 region has 15 residues. The V end was cut by 4 bases, the J end by 0 bases, with 10 bases between. The V gene's germline CDR1 is LGHNA and CDR2 YSLEER.

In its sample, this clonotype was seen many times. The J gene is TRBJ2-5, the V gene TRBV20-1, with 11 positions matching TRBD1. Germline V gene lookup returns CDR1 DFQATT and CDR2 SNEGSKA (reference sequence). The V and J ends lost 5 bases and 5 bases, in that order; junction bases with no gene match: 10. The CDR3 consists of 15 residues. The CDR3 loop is CSAWGQGEFGETQYF. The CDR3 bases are TGCAGTGCTTGGGGACAGGGGGAATTTGGTGAGACCCAGTACTTC.

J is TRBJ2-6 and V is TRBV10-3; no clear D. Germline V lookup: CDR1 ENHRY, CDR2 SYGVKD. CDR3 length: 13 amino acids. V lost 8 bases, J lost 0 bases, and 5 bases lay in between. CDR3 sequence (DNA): TGTGCCATCTCGCTCTCTGGGGCCAACGTCCTGACTTTC. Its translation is CAISLSGANVLTF.

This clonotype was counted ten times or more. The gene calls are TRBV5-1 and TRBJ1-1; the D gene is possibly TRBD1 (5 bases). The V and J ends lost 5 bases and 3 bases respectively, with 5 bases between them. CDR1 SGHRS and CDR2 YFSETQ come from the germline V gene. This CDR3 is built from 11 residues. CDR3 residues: CASRGDTEAFF. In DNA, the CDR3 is TGCGCCAGCAGGGGGGACACTGAAGCTTTCTTT.

DNA of the CDR3: TGTGCCAGCAACCCCGGGCAGGCTGGTCAGCCCCAGCATTTT. Translated: CASNPGQAGQPQHF. V and J are TRBV2 and TRBJ1-5; D remains ambiguous. The germline CDR1 and CDR2 sequences are SNHLY and FYNNEI. The V and J ends lost 7 bases and 6 bases respectively, with 16 bases between them. The CDR3 runs 14 residues.

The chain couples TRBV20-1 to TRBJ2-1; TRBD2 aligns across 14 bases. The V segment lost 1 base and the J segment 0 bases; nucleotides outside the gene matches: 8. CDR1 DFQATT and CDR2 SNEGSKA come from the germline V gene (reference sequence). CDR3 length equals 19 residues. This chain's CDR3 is CSARGTSGGPYSSYNEQFF. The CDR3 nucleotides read TGCAGTGCTAGAGGGACTAGCGGGGGGCCCTATAGCTCCTACAATGAGCAGTTCTTC.

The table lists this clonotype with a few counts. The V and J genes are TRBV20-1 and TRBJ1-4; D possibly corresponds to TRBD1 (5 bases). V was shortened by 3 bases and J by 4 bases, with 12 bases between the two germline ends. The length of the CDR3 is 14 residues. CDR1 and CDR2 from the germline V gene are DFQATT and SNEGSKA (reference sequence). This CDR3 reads CSASRGALNEKLFF. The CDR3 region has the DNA TGCAGTGCTAGTCGAGGGGCCCTTAATGAAAAACTGTTTTTT.

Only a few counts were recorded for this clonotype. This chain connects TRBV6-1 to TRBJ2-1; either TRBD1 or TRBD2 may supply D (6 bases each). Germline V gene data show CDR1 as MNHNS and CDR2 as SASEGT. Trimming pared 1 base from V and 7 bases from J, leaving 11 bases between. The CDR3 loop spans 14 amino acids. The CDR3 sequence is CASSEGGAPNEQFF. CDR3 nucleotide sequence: TGTGCCAGCAGTGAAGGGGGGGCCCCAAATGAGCAGTTCTTC.

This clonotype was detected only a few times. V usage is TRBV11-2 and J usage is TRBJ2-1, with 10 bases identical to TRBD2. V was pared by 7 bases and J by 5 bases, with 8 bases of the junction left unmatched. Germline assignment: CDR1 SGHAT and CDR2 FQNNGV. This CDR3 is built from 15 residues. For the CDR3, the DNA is TGTGCCAGCATCCTTAGCGGGGGGCGACACAATGAGCAGTTCTTC. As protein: CASILSGGRHNEQFF.

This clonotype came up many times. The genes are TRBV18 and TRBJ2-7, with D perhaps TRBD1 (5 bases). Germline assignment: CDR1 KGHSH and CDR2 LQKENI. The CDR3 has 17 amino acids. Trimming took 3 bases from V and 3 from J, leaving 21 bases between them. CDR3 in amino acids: CASSPAPTLRGNYEQYF. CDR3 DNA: TGTGCCAGCTCACCGGCTCCGACGTTAAGGGGAAACTACGAGCAGTACTTC.

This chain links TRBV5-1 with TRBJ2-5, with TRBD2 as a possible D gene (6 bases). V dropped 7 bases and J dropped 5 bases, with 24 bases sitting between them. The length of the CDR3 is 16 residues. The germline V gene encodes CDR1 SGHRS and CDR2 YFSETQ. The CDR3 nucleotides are TGCGCCAGCGGAATGGGTCCGGGGACTGCGGGGGAGACCCAGTACTTC. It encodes CASGMGPGTAGETQYF.

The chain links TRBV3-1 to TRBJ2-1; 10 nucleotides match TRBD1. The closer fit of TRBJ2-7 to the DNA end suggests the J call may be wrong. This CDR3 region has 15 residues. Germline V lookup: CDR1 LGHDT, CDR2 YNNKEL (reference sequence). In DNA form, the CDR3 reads TGTGCCAGCAGCCAAGACCCGGGACAGGGGTCAAAGCAGTACTTC. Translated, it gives CASSQDPGQGSKQYF.

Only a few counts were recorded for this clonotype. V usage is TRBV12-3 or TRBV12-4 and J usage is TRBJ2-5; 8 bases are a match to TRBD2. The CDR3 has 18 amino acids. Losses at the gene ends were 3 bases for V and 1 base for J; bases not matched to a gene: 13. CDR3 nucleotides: TGTGCCAGCAGTTTCGGGGCTGGCGGGGGGCCCCCCCAAGAGACCCAGTACTTC. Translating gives CASSFGAGGGPPQETQYF.

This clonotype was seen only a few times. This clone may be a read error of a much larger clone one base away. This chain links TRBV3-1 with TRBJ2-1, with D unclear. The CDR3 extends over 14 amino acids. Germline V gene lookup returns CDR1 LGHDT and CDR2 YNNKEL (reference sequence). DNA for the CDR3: TGTGCCAGCGGCCAAGGGTATTCCTACAATGAGCAGTTCTTC. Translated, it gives CASGQGYSYNEQFF.